This is a list of T cell receptor beta chains from one sample in a study of CD8+ T cells in alopecia areata. Measured with immunoSEQ multiplex PCR; TCRdb has only the in-frame clones, and not every one. The sample has around 160,000 clones, 55% to 75% seen once. The material was CD4+ T cells sorted from blood, obtained at week 24, from a patient treated with tofacitinib. The receptor source for this set is a human donor with alopecia areata. The CDR3 runs from the conserved cysteine through the conserved F or W. D genes are given only for firm matches. Where a row states a size, it is once, few, many or the class of an expanded clone; other rows omit it.

size: -
length: 14
D: -
J: TRBJ2-7
V: TRBV9
DNA: TGTGCCAGCAGCCGGGGAGGGGGTTCCTACGAGCAGTACTTC
CDR3: CASSRGGGSYEQYF

size: -
length: 14
D: -
J: TRBJ1-2
V: TRBV7-2
DNA: TGTGCCAGCAGCCTCAAGGCGGGTGACTATGGCTACACCTTC
CDR3: CASSLKAGDYGYTF

size: -
length: 16
D: TRBD2
J: TRBJ2-4
V: TRBV6-5
DNA: TGTGCCAGCAGTTACTCGAGCGGGGTCGGGTTGGGCATTCAGTACTTC
CDR3: CASSYSSGVGLGIQYF

size: once
length: 13
D: TRBD2
J: TRBJ2-2
V: TRBV25-1
DNA: TGTGCCAGCGGACTGGGGGGGACCGGGGAGCTGTTTTTT
CDR3: CASGLGGTGELFF

size: -
length: 14
D: -
J: TRBJ2-7
V: TRBV30
DNA: TGTGCCTGGAGTGTACGGAGGGGGCCGTACGAGCAGTACTTC
CDR3: CAWSVRRGPYEQYF

size: -
length: 15
D: TRBD1
J: TRBJ2-4
V: TRBV6-5
DNA: TGTGCCAGCAGAAGAGGACAGGGCTACCAAAACATTCAGTACTTC
CDR3: CASRRGQGYQNIQYF

size: -
length: 12
D: -
J: TRBJ2-5
V: TRBV29-1
DNA: TGCAGCGTTGAAGAAAACCTTGGGACCCAGTACTTC
CDR3: CSVEENLGTQYF

size: -
length: 15
D: -
J: TRBJ1-3
V: TRBV30
DNA: TGTGCCTGGAGTGTAACGGGGTCCTCTGGAAACACCATATATTTT
CDR3: CAWSVTGSSGNTIYF

size: -
length: 16
D: -
J: TRBJ2-2
V: TRBV15
DNA: TGTGCCACCAGCAGAGAGGTACACTCAAACACCGGGGAGCTGTTTTTT
CDR3: CATSREVHSNTGELFF

size: -
length: 13
D: -
J: TRBJ2-2
V: TRBV6-5
DNA: TGTGCCAGCAGGCCGGGGGAATTCGGGGAGCTGTTTTTT
CDR3: CASRPGEFGELFF

size: -
length: 14
D: -
J: TRBJ1-2
V: TRBV29-1
DNA: TGCAGCGTCGACCCAGCAGCTGAGGGGTATGGCTACACCTTC
CDR3: CSVDPAAEGYGYTF

size: -
length: 13
D: TRBD1
J: TRBJ1-2
V: TRBV29-1
DNA: TGCAGCGTGGGACAGGGAATAGGCTATGGCTACACCTTC
CDR3: CSVGQGIGYGYTF

size: -
length: 13
D: -
J: TRBJ1-4
V: TRBV6-5
DNA: TGTGCCAGCAGTTCCTCGGGCGCCGAAAAACTGTTTTTT
CDR3: CASSSSGAEKLFF

size: once
length: 15
D: -
J: TRBJ1-2
V: TRBV27
DNA: TGTGCCAGCAGTTTATCCCGGTTAAGTCTGCCTGGCTACACCTTC
CDR3: CASSLSRLSLPGYTF

size: -
length: 16
D: TRBD1
J: TRBJ2-5
V: TRBV15
DNA: TGTGCCACCAGCAGCGAAAGGGCCAGGGGGCGAGAGACCCAGTACTTC
CDR3: CATSSERARGRETQYF

size: -
length: 15
D: TRBD2
J: TRBJ2-2
V: TRBV5-4
DNA: TGTGCCAGCAGGTCCGGGACTAGCGTGACCGGGGAGCTGTTTTTT
CDR3: CASRSGTSVTGELFF

size: -
length: 14
D: TRBD1
J: TRBJ1-2
V: TRBV5-1
DNA: TGCGCCAGCAGCCCCTCGGGACAGTTCGATGGCTACACCTTC
CDR3: CASSPSGQFDGYTF

size: few
length: 14
D: -
J: TRBJ2-7
V: TRBV5-1
DNA: TGCGCCAGCAGAAGACAGTTCGGACCCTACGAGCAGTACTTC
CDR3: CASRRQFGPYEQYF

size: few
length: 13
D: -
J: TRBJ1-4
V: TRBV18
DNA: TGTGCCAGCTCACGGGGGCTGGATGAAAAACTGTTTTTT
CDR3: CASSRGLDEKLFF

size: once
length: 9
D: -
J: TRBJ2-1
V: TRBV27
DNA: TGTGCCAAAGCGCCTGAGCAGTTCTTC
CDR3: CAKAPEQFF

size: -
length: 12
D: -
J: TRBJ2-5
V: TRBV4-1
DNA: TGCGCCAGCAGCCAAGTTATGGAGACCCAGTACTTC
CDR3: CASSQVMETQYF

size: -
length: 14
D: TRBD2
J: TRBJ2-2
V: TRBV29-1
DNA: TGCAGCGCCCGGGGCGGGGGGGCCGCCGGGGAGCTGTTTTTT
CDR3: CSARGGGAAGELFF